This T cell receptor (beta chain) was sequenced for a study of T cells in localized non-small cell lung cancer. CDR1 and CDR2 (germline): SEHNR, FQNEAQ (reference sequence). The ends were cut back, 5 bases at V and 0 bases at J, with 11 bases in the middle. The CDR3 totals 14 residues. The data were produced by immunoSEQ multiplex PCR, yet TCRdb's version contains in-frame clones alone and is incomplete. Altogether about 41,000 clones are present, approximately 91% being singletons, with the ten largest covering roughly 2.6%. The V call is TRBV7-9, the J call TRBJ2-7; no firm D call. The TCR sequence derives from a female donor aged 60 or older with stage I squamous cell lung carcinoma. Sequenced material: peripheral blood, taken before any cancer treatment. CDR3 region: CASSRDAGSYEQYF. DNA for the CDR3: TGTGCCAGCAGCCGCGACGCAGGCTCCTACGAGCAGTACTTC. Full variable domain (remainder filled in from reference TRBV7-9 and TRBJ2-7): DTGVSQNPRHKITKRGQNVTFRCDPISEHNRLYWYRQTLGQGPEFLTYFQNEAQLEKSRLLSDRFSAERPKGSFSTLEIQRTEQGDSAMYLCASSRDAGSYEQYFGPGTRLTVT.